Here is one TCR beta chain with its context. In germline, CDR1 is SNHLY, CDR2 FYNNEI. This CDR3 contains 13 residues. V shed 9 bases and J 4 bases; nucleotides not matched to a gene: 1. The data were obtained in a study of blood T cell repertoires in COVID-19. Libraries were prepared by immunoSEQ multiplex PCR; TCRdb keeps only in-frame clonotypes and omits some of them. Altogether fewer than 75,000 clones are present, nearly 95% being singletons, with the ten largest covering approximately 4.6%. The genes are TRBV2 and TRBJ2-3; 13 bases agree with TRBD2. The receptor comes from a man aged 50-59 years with active COVID-19. Material: peripheral blood. The CDR3 DNA follows: TGTGCCAGGACTAGCGGGGGGCCAGATACGCAGTATTTT. It encodes CARTSGGPDTQYF. The full variable domain, with the rest looked up from reference TRBV2 and TRBJ2-3, is EPEVTQTPSHQVTQMGQEVILRCVPISNHLYFYWYRQILGQKVEFLVSFYNNEISEKSEIFDDQFSVERPDGSNFTLKIRSTKLEDSAMYFCARTSGGPDTQYFGPGTRLTVL.